Following are 5 T cell receptor beta chains from one sample sequenced in a study of response to subunit inactivated influenza vaccine. Via MiXCR, TCRdb re-called the RT-PCR reads, giving one row per CDR3 protein. The table lists 590,000 or so distinct CDR3 sequences, 11% to 15% of them singletons. The sequencing used PBMCs from blood, collected roughly 15 days before vaccination. The receptors originated from a man aged 50 to 59 who received an inactivated influenza vaccine.

This clonotype appeared many times. V and J are TRBV12-3 or TRBV12-4 and TRBJ1-4, with 9 bases lining up with TRBD1. The junction had 8 bases not matched to a gene; V was cut back by 4 bases and J by 8 bases. CDR3 length: 15 amino acids. The CDR3 bases are TGTGCCAGCAGTTCACGACAGGGGGTTGGGGAAAAACTGTTTTTT. As protein: CASSSRQGVGEKLFF.

The gene calls are TRBV29-1 and TRBJ2-2, with 9 bases identical to TRBD1. CDR3 length: 13 amino acids. The V and J ends lost 7 bases and 4 bases, in that order; junction bases with no gene match: 4. Germline assignment: CDR1 SQVTM and CDR2 ANQGSEA. The CDR3 spells CSAGTGSTGELFF. The CDR3 nucleotides read TGCAGCGCTGGGACAGGGAGCACCGGGGAGCTGTTTTTT.

This clonotype has just a few counts. The CDR3, as DNA: TGTGCCAGCAGCTTACCCAGGGGGCGTGGTACCGGGGAGCTGTTTTTT. Amino acids: CASSLPRGRGTGELFF. The chain employs TRBV7-9 and TRBJ2-2, with TRBD1 matching over 8 bases. The CDR3 length is 16 residues. Trimming removed 2 bases from V and 5 bases from J; junction bases left unmatched: 7. The germline CDR1 and CDR2 sequences are SEHNR and FQNEAQ (reference sequence). The whole variable domain, remainder taken from reference TRBV7-9 and TRBJ2-2, is DTGVSQNPRHKITKRGQNVTFRCDPISEHNRLYWYRQTLGQGPEFLTYFQNEAQLEKSRLLSDRFSAERPKGSFSTLEIQRTEQGDSAMYLCASSLPRGRGTGELFFGEGSRLTVL.

This clonotype was detected only a few times. This CDR3 reads CASSRTGSGELFF. The CDR3, as DNA: TGTGCCAGCAGCCGGACAGGGTCCGGGGAGCTGTTTTTT. The chain employs TRBV7-9 and TRBJ2-2; 8 nucleotides agree with TRBD1. Germline V gene data show CDR1 as SEHNR and CDR2 as FQNEAQ (reference sequence). This CDR3 comprises 13 residues. Germline trimming cut 5 bases from V and 6 bases from J; bases unmatched to any gene: 2.

This chain joins TRBV28 and TRBJ1-3; D is undetermined. This CDR3 is 15 amino acids long. Germline CDR1 is MDHEN and CDR2 is SYDVKM. V lost 5 bases and J 2 bases, leaving 13 bases between the germline ends. CDR3 nucleotide sequence: TGTGCCAGCAGTCGTCAGCTACTCACTGGAAACACCATATATTTT. Translation gives CASSRQLLTGNTIYF.